This T cell receptor beta chain was recorded in a study of neurological immune-mediated disorders. Time point defined: longitudinal time-point 3. This clonotype was picked up a small number of times. Its antigen remains unidentified. Template-switch 5'RACE cDNA synthesis added a 10-nucleotide unique molecular identifier. Every sequencing run returned over 190 million TCR-beta sequences, which were derived from 15-18 subjects. TCRdb recomputed calls from the 5' RACE reads with MiXCR, one row per CDR3 protein. The data contain roughly 100,000 distinct CDR3 sequences, 11% of them singletons. Overall study findings and caveats: HTLV-1-associated myelopathy led in TCR clonal expansion, while multiple sclerosis ranked lowest, below healthy controls.

Per germline, CDR1 SGHRS and CDR2 YFSETQ. V was pared by 4 bases and J by 11 bases, with 9 bases of the junction left unmatched. The CDR3 totals 13 residues. V and J are TRBV5-1 and TRBJ2-1, with TRBD2 matching 7 bases. The sample consisted of PBMCs. The receptor was derived from a female donor with HTLV-1-associated myelopathy (HAM/TSP). The CDR3 sequence: CASSPEIGTKQFF. The CDR3 nucleotides read TGCGCCAGCAGCCCCGAAATCGGGACTAAGCAGTTCTTC.